The present T cell receptor (beta chain) was sequenced within a study of blood T cells in healthy people across ages. Regarding the study as a whole: Because donor CMV status was unknown, expanded clonotype changes were possibly confounded.

Ten milliliters of peripheral blood were drawn from each donor. On this clonotype: Its antigen is not known.

A second PCR, run for about 7 to 11 cycles, used a sample-barcoded 5' primer plus a J-beta primer mix. Each cDNA molecule carried a tag from a template-switch adaptor that contained 12 random nucleotides. TCRdb analysed the 5' RACE reads with MiXCR anew, one entry per CDR3 protein. The sample lists around 990,000 distinct CDR3 sequences, approximately 25% seen once, with about 0.8% in the top ten. These data also formed part of another study, on T cells of mothers and their children.

The sequencing sample was made of blood. This TCR came from a girl aged 2 to 9 in good health.

The DNA of the CDR3 is TGCAGTGCAACTATAGATGGAGGTGAAGCTTTCTTT. Translation: CSATIDGGEAFF. V usage is TRBV20-1 and J usage is TRBJ1-1; no clear D. V lost 6 bases and J 7 bases, leaving 15 bases between the germline ends. The CDR3 has 12 residues. Germline V gene sequence: CDR1 DFQATT, CDR2 SNEGSKA (reference sequence).